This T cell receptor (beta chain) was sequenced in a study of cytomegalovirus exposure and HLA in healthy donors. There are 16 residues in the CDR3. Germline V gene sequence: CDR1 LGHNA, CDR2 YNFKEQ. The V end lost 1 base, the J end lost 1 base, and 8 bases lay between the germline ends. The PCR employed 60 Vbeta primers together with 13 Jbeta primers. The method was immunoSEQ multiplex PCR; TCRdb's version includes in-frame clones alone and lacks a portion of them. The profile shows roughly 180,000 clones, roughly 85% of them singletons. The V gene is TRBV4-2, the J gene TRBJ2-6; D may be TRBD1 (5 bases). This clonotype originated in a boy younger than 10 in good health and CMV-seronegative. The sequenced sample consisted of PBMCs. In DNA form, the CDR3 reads TGTGCCAGCAGCCAAGTTGCAGGGTCTGGGGCCAACGTCCTGACTTTC. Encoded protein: CASSQVAGSGANVLTF.